Below, 13 T cell receptor beta chains from the same sample are listed, as sequenced in a study of cytomegalovirus exposure and HLA in healthy donors. PCR employed 60 Vbeta and 13 Jbeta primers. This table comes from immunoSEQ multiplex PCR, and its TCRdb copy is limited to in-frame clones, with some not included. This table holds some 120,000 clones, roughly four fifths found once. Sequencing was done on a sample of PBMCs. The source is a man between 25 and 39 years old in good health and CMV-seropositive.

The genes are TRBV14 and TRBJ2-5, with D possibly matching TRBD2 (6 bases). The CDR3 runs 15 residues. Germline V gene data show CDR1 as SGHDN and CDR2 as FVKESK. The V and J ends lost 1 base and 4 bases respectively, with 13 bases between them. The CDR3 loop is CASSQALGGTETQYF. The CDR3 DNA reads TGTGCCAGCAGCCAAGCCCTTGGCGGGACAGAGACCCAGTACTTC. Variable domain in full (rest from reference TRBV14 and TRBJ2-5): EAGVTQFPSHSVIEKGQTVTLRCDPISGHDNLYWYRRVMGKEIKFLLHFVKESKQDESGMPNNRFLAERTGGTYSTLKVQPAELEDSGVYFCASSQALGGTETQYFGPGTRLLVL.

The chain carries TRBV19 and TRBJ1-2; 8 bases line up with TRBD1. Germline V gene lookup returns CDR1 LNHDA and CDR2 SQIVND (reference sequence). This CDR3 spans 16 amino acids. Trimming removed 1 base from V and 2 bases from J; junction bases left unmatched: 6. CDR3 amino acids: CASSIVPRTGNYGYTF. CDR3 nucleotides: TGTGCCAGTAGTATAGTCCCTCGGACAGGGAACTATGGCTACACCTTC.

The table lists this clone with a few counts. V is TRBV10-3 and J is TRBJ2-5; weak D call: TRBD2 (5 bases). The CDR3 is 14 amino acids. V dropped 0 bases and J dropped 5 bases, with 10 bases sitting between them. Germline CDR1 and CDR2: ENHRY and SYGVKD. The CDR3 reads CAISESRVGETQYF. The CDR3 region has the DNA TGTGCCATCAGTGAGTCGAGGGTGGGGGAGACCCAGTACTTC.

V usage is TRBV21-1 and J usage is TRBJ2-2; whether TRBD2, the table's D call, matches the DNA was not checked. TRBV21-1 represents a pseudogene. The CDR3 is 15 residues long. The CDR3 bases are TGTGCCAGCAGAATCGGGAACCCGATTCCCGGGGAGCTGTTTTTT. It translates to CASRIGNPIPGELFF.

This chain connects TRBV29-1 to TRBJ2-7, with TRBD1 matching over 10 bases. Germline CDR1 is SQVTM and CDR2 is ANQGSEA. This CDR3 has 15 amino acids. Germline trimming cut 4 bases from V and 7 bases from J; bases unmatched to any gene: 13. CDR3 in DNA: TGCAGCGTTGTCGCATCGACAGGGGGCCTGTATGAGCAGTACGTC. Translating it yields CSVVASTGGLYEQYV.

The CDR3 reads CASSLARDTEAFF. The CDR3 nucleotides read TGTGCCAGCAGCTTGGCGAGGGACACTGAAGCTTTCTTT. The chain couples TRBV5-6 to TRBJ1-1, with unresolved D. Germline values: CDR1 SGHDT, CDR2 YYEEEE. The CDR3 has 13 residues. Trimming removed 0 bases at V and 3 bases at J, with 6 bases between.

The J gene is TRBJ2-3, the V gene TRBV6-1, with 9 bases aligning to TRBD1. V was pared by 5 bases and J by 2 bases, with 2 bases of the junction left unmatched. Germline V gene sequence: CDR1 MNHNS, CDR2 SASEGT. The CDR3 spans 14 residues. CDR3 nucleotides: TGTGCCAGCAGTCGGGACAGGGTCACAGATACGCAGTATTTT. It codes for CASSRDRVTDTQYF.

The chain carries TRBV6-6 and TRBJ1-2; 7 bases are shared with TRBD1. CDR3 size: 15 residues. The J segment lost 4 bases and the V segment lost 5 bases, leaving 10 bases of the junction unmatched. Germline assignment: CDR1 MNHNY and CDR2 SVGAGI (reference sequence). The DNA of the CDR3 is TGTGCCAGCAGTCAAGGGACAGTAGGTACCTATGGCTACACCTTC. Protein: CASSQGTVGTYGYTF.

The chain employs TRBV7-9 and TRBJ2-5; D is perhaps TRBD1 (5 bases). The J call is uncertain, as TRBJ2-7 better fits the DNA end. Germline V gene data show CDR1 as SEHNR and CDR2 as FQNEAQ (reference sequence). The CDR3 contains 14 residues. The CDR3 protein is CASSPPGQGGEQYF. As DNA, the CDR3 is TGTGCCAGCAGCCCGCCCGGGCAGGGCGGCGAGCAGTACTTC.

The chain has TRBV19 and TRBJ1-4, with 7 bases that match TRBD1. This CDR3 spans 15 amino acids. In germline, CDR1 is LNHDA, CDR2 SQIVND (reference sequence). After removal of 5 bases from V and 5 bases from J, the junction contained 8 bases not matched to a gene. CDR3 DNA: TGTGCCAGTAGTGCACCGGGACAGCTAAATGAAAAACTGTTTTTT. Its protein is CASSAPGQLNEKLFF.

The genes are TRBV9 and TRBJ2-1; D might be TRBD2 (7 bases). V shed 0 bases and J shed 3 bases, with 10 bases lying between them. This CDR3 is built from 15 residues. CDR1 and CDR2 from the germline V gene are SGDLS and YYNGEE. CDR3 sequence reads: CASSVVGGVYNEQFF. The CDR3 nucleotides are TGTGCCAGCAGCGTAGTAGGGGGGGTCTACAATGAGCAGTTCTTC.

This chain links TRBV5-1 with TRBJ2-5; D possibly corresponds to TRBD2 (5 bases). This CDR3 contains 21 residues. Germline V lookup: CDR1 SGHRS, CDR2 YFSETQ. V lost 5 bases and J lost 0, with 32 bases in between. The DNA of the CDR3 is TGCGCCAGCAGAAAAGACCCCGGTCCTCTAGCAGGTGAGGAGGACCAAGAGACCCAGTACTTC. As protein: CASRKDPGPLAGEEDQETQYF. Complete variable domain (other parts from reference TRBV5-1 and TRBJ2-5): KAGVTQTPRYLIKTRGQQVTLSCSPISGHRSVSWYQQTPGQGLQFLFEYFSETQRNKGNFPGRFSGRQFSNSRSEMNVSTLELGDSALYLCASRKDPGPLAGEEDQETQYFGPGTRLLVL.

J is TRBJ1-3 and V is TRBV11-3; TRBD1 matches 7 bases. Germline V gives CDR1 SGHNT, CDR2 YENEEA. The CDR3 extends over 15 amino acids. The J segment lost 0 bases and the V segment lost 5 bases, leaving 4 bases of the junction unmatched. CDR3 amino acids: CASSIRQGSGNTIYF. CDR3 DNA sequence: TGTGCCAGCAGCATCCGACAGGGCTCTGGAAACACCATATATTTT.